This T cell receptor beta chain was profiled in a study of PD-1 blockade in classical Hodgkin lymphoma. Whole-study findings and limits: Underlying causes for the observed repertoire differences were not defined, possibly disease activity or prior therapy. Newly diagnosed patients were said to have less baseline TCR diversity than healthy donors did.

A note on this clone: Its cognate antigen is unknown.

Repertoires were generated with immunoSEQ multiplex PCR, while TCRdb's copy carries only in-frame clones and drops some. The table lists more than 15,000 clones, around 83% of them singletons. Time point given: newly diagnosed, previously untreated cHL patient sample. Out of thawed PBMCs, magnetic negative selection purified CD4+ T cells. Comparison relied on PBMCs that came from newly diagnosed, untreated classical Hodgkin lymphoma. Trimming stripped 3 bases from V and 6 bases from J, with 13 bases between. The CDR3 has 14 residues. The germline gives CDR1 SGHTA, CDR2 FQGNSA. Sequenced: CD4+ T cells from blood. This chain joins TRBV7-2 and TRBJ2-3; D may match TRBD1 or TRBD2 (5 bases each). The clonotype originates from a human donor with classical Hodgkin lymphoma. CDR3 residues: CASSFGTAGDTQYF. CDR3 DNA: TGTGCCAGCAGCTTCGGGACGGCCGGGGATACGCAGTATTTT. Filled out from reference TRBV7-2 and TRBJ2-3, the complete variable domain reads GAGVSQSPSNKVTEKGKDVELRCDPISGHTALYWYRQSLGQGLEFLIYFQGNSAPDKSGLPSDRFSAERTGGSVSTLTIQRTQQEDSAVYLCASSFGTAGDTQYFGPGTRLTVL.